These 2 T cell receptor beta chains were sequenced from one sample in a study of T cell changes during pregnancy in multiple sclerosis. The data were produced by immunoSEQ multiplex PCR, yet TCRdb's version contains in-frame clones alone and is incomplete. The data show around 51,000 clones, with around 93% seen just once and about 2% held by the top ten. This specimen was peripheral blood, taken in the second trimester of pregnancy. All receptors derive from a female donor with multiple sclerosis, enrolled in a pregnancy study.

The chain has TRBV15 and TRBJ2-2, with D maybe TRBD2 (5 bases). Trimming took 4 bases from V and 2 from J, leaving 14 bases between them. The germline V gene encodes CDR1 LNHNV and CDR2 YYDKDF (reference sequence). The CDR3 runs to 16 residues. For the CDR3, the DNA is TGTGCCACCAGCACCCCCGGAGGCCTCAACACCGGGGAGCTGTTTTTT. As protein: CATSTPGGLNTGELFF.

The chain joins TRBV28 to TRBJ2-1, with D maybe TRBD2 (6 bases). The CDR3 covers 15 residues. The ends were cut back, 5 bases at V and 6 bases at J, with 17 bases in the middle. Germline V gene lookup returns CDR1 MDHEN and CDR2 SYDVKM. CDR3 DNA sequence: TGTGCCAGCAGTCCCTGGCGGGGAACGAGCAATGAGCAGTTCTTC. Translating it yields CASSPWRGTSNEQFF.